This T cell receptor beta chain comes out of a study of OX40 agonist ivuxolimab in advanced cancers. Background on the study: Prior therapy, whether anti-PD-1, anti-PD-L1 or anti-CTLA-4, was allowed, and roughly 40% had some.

Exclusion of a patient followed from autoimmune disease history or systemic immunosuppression. This CDR3 is 12 amino acids long. Germline V gene lookup returns CDR1 SNHLY and CDR2 FYNNEI. V shed 5 bases and J shed 4 bases, with 8 bases lying between them. Sequencing used immunoSEQ multiplex PCR; TCRdb keeps in-frame clones, though not all of them. Of roughly 25,000 clones listed, roughly 78% are singletons. Whole-study results and caveats: Partial responders dosed at 0.1-3.0 mg/kg displayed clonal expansion ranking among the lowest.

Concerning this clone: Its cognate antigen is unknown.

Sequenced material: CD4+ or CD8+ T cells sorted from blood, taken in a trial of the OX40 agonist ivuxolimab. The receptor comes from an adult with an advanced solid tumor such as melanoma, head and neck, liver or kidney cancer. The chain employs TRBV2 and TRBJ1-1; no firm D call. CDR3 region: CASSISRTEAFF. DNA of the CDR3: TGTGCCAGCAGTATTAGTCGCACTGAAGCTTTCTTT.